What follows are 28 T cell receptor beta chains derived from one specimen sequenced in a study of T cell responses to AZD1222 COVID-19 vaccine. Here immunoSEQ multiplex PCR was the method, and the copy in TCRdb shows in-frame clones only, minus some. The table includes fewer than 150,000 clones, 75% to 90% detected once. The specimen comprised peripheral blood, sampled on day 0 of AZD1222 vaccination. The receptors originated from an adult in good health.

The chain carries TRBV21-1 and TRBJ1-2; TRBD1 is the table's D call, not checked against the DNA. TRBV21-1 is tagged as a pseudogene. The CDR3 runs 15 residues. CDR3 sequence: CASSRPRGLIGGYTF. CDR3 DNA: TGTGCCAGCAGCAGGCCTAGGGGGCTAATTGGTGGCTACACCTTC.

In nucleotides, the CDR3 is TGCGCCAGCAGCCTTGTAGGGGATAGCTCCTACGAGCAGTACTTC. Its translation is CASSLVGDSSYEQYF. The gene calls are TRBV5-1 and TRBJ2-7, with D tentatively TRBD1 (5 bases). Germline V gene lookup returns CDR1 SGHRS and CDR2 YFSETQ. V lost 4 bases and J 0 bases, leaving 14 bases between the germline ends. This CDR3 region has 15 residues.

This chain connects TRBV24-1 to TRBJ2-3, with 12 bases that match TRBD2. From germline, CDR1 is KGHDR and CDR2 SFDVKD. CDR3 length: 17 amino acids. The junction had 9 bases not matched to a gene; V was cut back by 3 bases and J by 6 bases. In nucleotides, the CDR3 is TGTGCCACCAGTGATAGGGCTAGCGGGGGGGCAGGGGATACGCAGTATTTT. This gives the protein CATSDRASGGAGDTQYF.

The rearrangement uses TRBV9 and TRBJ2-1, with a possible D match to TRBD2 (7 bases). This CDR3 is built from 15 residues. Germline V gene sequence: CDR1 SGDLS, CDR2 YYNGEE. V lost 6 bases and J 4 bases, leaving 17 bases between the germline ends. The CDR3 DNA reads TGTGCCAGCAACCTGGCGGGGGCAAAGTACAATGAGCAGTTCTTC. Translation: CASNLAGAKYNEQFF.

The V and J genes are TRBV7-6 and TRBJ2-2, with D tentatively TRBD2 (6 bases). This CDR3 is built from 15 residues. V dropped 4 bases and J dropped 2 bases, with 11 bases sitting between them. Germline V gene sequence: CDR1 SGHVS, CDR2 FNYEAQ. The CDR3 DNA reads TGTGCCAGCAGCTCAGTAGCGGTTAACACCGGGGAGCTGTTTTTT. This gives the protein CASSSVAVNTGELFF.

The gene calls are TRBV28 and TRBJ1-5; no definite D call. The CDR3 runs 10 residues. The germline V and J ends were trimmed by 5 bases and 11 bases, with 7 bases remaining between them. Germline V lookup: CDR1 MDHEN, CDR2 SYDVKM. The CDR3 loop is CASSTVAQHF. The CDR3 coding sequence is TGTGCCAGCAGTACAGTGGCCCAGCATTTT.

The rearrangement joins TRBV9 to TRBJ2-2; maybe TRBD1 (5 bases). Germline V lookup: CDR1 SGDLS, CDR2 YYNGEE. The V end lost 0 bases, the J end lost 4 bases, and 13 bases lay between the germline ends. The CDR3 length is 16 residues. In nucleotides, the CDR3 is TGTGCCAGCAGCGTAGAGCAGGGAAGGAGCACCGGGGAGCTGTTTTTT. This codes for CASSVEQGRSTGELFF.

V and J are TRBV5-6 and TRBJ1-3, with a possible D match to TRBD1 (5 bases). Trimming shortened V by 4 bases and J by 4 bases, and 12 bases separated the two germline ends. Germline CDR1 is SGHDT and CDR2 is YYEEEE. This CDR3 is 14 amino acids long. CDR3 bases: TGTGCCAGCAGCCGTGCATCAGGGGGAAACACCATATATTTT. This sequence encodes CASSRASGGNTIYF.

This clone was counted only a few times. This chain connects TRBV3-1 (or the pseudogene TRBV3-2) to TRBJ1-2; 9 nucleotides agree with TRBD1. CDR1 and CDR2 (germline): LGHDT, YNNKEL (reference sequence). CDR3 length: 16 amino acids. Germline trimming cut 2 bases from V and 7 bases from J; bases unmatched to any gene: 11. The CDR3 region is CASSQRTGASSGGYTF. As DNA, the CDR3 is TGTGCCAGCAGCCAAAGGACAGGGGCAAGTTCGGGTGGCTACACCTTC.

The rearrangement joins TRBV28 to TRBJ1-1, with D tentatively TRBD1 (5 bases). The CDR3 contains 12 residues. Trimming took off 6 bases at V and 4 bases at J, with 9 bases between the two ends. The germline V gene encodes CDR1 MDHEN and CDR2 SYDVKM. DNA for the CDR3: TGTGCCAGCAGCCGACAGTTCACTGAAGCTTTCTTT. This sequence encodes CASSRQFTEAFF.

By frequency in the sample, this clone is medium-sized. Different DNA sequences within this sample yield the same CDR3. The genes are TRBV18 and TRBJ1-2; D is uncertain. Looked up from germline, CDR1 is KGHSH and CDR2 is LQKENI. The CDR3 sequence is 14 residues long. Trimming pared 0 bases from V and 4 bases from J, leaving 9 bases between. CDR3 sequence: CASSPPTESYGYTF. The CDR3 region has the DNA TGTGCCAGCTCACCACCTACGGAATCCTATGGCTACACCTTC. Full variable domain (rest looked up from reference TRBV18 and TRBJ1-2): NAGVMQNPRHLVRRRGQEARLRCSPMKGHSHVYWYRQLPEEGLKFMVYLQKENIIDESGMPKERFSAEFPKEGPSILRIQQVVRGDSAAYFCASSPPTESYGYTFGSGTRLTVV.

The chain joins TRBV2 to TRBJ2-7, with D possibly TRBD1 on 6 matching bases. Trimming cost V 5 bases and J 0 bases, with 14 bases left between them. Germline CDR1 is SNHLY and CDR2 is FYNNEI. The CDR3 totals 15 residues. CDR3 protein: CASSRDGQSSYEQYF. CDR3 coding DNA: TGTGCCAGCAGTCGGGATGGACAGAGCTCCTACGAGCAGTACTTC. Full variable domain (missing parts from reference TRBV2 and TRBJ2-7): EPEVTQTPSHQVTQMGQEVILRCVPISNHLYFYWYRQILGQKVEFLVSFYNNEISEKSEIFDDQFSVERPDGSNFTLKIRSTKLEDSAMYFCASSRDGQSSYEQYFGPGTRLTVT.

The CDR3 sequence: CASSPGTGSGGYTF. The CDR3 DNA is TGTGCCAGCAGCCCCGGGACAGGATCTGGGGGCTACACCTTC. The chain is built from TRBV7-9 and TRBJ1-2, with 8 nucleotides matching TRBD1. The CDR3 totals 14 residues. The germline CDR1 and CDR2 sequences are SEHNR and FQNEAQ (reference sequence). V lost 5 bases to trimming and J lost 8 bases; unmatched junction nucleotides: 10.

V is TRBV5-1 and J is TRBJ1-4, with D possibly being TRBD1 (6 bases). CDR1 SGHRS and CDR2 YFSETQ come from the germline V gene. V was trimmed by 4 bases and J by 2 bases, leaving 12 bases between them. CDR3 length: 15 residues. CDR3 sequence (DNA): TGCGCCAGCAGCCCCCTCCAGGGGACTAATGAAAAACTGTTTTTT. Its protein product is CASSPLQGTNEKLFF.

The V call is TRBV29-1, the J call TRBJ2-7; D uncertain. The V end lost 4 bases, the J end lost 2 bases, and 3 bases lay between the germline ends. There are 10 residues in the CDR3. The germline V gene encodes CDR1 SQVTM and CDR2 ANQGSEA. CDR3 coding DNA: TGCAGCGTTGGTACCTACGAGCAGTACTTC. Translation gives CSVGTYEQYF.

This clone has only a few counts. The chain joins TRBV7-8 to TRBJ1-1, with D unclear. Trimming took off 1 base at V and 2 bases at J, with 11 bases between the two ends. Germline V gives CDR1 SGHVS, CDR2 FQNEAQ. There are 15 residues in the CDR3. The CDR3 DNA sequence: TGTGCCAGCAGCTTAGGGCTTCCAGGCAACACTGAAGCTTTCTTT. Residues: CASSLGLPGNTEAFF. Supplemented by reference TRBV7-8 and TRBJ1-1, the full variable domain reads GAGVSQSPRYKVAKRGQDVALRCDPISGHVSLFWYQQALGQGPEFLTYFQNEAQLDKSGLPSDRFFAERPEGSVSTLKIQRTQQEDSAVYLCASSLGLPGNTEAFFGQGTRLTVV.

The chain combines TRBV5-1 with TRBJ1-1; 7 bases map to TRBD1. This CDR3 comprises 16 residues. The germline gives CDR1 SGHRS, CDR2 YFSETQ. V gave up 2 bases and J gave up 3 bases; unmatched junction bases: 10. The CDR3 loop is CASSLSTTGIDTEAFF. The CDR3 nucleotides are TGCGCCAGCAGCTTATCGACGACAGGGATTGACACTGAAGCTTTCTTT.

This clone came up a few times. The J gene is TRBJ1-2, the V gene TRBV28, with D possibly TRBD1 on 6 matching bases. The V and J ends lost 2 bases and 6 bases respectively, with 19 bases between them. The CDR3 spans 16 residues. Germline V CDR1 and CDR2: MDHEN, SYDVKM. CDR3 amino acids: CASSLRNWGQGDGYTF. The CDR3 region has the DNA TGTGCCAGCAGTTTAAGAAACTGGGGGCAGGGTGATGGCTACACCTTC.

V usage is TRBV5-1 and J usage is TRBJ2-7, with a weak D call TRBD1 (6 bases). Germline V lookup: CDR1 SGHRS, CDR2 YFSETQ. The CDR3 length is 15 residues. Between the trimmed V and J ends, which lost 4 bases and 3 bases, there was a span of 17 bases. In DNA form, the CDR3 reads TGCGCCAGCAGCCTGCTAACAGGGAGCCTCTACGAGCAGTACTTC. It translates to CASSLLTGSLYEQYF.

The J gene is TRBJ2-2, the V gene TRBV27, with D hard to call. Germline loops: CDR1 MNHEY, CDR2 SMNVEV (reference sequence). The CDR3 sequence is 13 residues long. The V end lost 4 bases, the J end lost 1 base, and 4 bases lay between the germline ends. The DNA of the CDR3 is TGTGCCAGCAGTTATGTGAACACCGGGGAGCTGTTTTTT. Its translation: CASSYVNTGELFF.

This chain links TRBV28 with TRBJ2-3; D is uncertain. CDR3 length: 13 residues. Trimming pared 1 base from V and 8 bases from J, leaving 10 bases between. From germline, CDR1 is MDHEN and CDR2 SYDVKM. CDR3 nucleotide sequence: TGTGCCAGCAGTTTATCCACGGTGGCTACGCAGTATTTT. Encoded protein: CASSLSTVATQYF.

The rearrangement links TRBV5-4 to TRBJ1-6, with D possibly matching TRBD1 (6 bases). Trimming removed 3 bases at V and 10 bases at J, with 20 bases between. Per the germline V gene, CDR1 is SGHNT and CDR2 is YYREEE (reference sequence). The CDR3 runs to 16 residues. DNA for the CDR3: TGTGCCAGCAGCTCTGGACAGTTAGATTCTGGATCACCCCTCCACTTT. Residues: CASSSGQLDSGSPLHF.

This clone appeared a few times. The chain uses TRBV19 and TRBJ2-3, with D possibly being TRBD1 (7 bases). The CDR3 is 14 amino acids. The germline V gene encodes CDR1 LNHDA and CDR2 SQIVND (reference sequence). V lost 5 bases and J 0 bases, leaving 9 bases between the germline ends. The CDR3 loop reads CASSAGGSTDTQYF. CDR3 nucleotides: TGTGCCAGTAGTGCAGGGGGGAGCACAGATACGCAGTATTTT.

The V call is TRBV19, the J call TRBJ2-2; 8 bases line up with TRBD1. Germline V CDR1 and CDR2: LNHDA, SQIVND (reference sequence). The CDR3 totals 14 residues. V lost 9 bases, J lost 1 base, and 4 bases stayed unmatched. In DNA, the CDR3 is TGTGCCAGCGTGGACAGGGAGAACACCGGGGAGCTGTTTTTT. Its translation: CASVDRENTGELFF.

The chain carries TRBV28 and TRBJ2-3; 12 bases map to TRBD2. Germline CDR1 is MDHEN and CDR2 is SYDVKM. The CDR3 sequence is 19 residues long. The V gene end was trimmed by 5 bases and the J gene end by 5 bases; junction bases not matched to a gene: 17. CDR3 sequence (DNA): TGTGCCAGCAGTCCCCCTGGGACTAGCGGGCTATCCAGGAAAGATACGCAGTATTTT. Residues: CASSPPGTSGLSRKDTQYF. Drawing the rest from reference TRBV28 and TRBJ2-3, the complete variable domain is DVKVTQSSRYLVKRTGEKVFLECVQDMDHENMFWYRQDPGLGLRLIYFSYDVKMKEKGDIPEGYSVSREKKERFSLILESASTNQTSMYLCASSPPGTSGLSRKDTQYFGPGTRLTVL.

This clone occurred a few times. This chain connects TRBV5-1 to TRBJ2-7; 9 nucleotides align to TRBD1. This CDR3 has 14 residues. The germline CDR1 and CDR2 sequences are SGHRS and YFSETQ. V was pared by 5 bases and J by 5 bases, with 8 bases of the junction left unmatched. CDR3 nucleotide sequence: TGCGCCAGCAGAATGGGACAGGGACAGGACGAGCAGTACTTC. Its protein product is CASRMGQGQDEQYF.

CDR3 region: CASRRDRERGYTF. The CDR3 DNA sequence: TGTGCCAGCAGGCGGGACAGGGAGAGGGGCTACACCTTC. This chain links TRBV6-5 with TRBJ1-2; 9 nucleotides agree with TRBD1. V was pared by 6 bases and J by 8 bases, with 7 bases of the junction left unmatched. Germline CDR1 reads MNHEY; CDR2 reads SVGAGI. The CDR3 has 13 amino acids.

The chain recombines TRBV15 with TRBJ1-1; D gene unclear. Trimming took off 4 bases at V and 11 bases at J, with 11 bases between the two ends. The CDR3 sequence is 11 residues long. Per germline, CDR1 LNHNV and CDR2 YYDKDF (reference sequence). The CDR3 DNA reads TGTGCCACCAGCACTGACGGATGGGCTTTCTTT. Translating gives CATSTDGWAFF.